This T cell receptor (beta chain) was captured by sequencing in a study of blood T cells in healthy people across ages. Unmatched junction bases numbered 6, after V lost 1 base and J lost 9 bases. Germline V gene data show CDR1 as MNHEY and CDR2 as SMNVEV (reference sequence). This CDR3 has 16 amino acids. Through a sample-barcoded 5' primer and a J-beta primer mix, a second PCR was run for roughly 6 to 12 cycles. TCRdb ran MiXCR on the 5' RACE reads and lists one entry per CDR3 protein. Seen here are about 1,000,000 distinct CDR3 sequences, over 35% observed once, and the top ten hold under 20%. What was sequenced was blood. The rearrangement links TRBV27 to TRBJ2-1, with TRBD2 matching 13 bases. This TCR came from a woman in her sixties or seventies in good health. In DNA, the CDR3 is TGTGCCAGCAGTTTATGGGGGACTAGCGGGGCCACTGAGCAGTTCTTC. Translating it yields CASSLWGTSGATEQFF.